This entry lists 17 T cell receptor beta chains sequenced from one sample in a study of blood T cell repertoires in COVID-19. The repertoire was sequenced with immunoSEQ multiplex PCR; TCRdb's copy has only in-frame clones and lacks some. This table holds 350,000 to 400,000 clones, 89% found once. The sequenced material came from PBMCs or T cells enriched from blood (not recorded which). Receptor source: a woman aged 25 to 45 who had recovered from COVID-19.

The V call is TRBV5-1, the J call TRBJ1-3, with TRBD1 identical over 7 bases. The germline V gene has CDR1 SGHRS and CDR2 YFSETQ. The junction had 11 bases not matched to a gene; V was cut back by 4 bases and J by 10 bases. This CDR3 contains 14 residues. The CDR3 loop reads CASSDAGGKGTIYF. CDR3 DNA: TGCGCCAGCAGCGATGCAGGGGGTAAGGGGACCATATATTTT.

The V and J genes are TRBV11-2 and TRBJ1-4; TRBD1 might be the D (6 bases). CDR1 and CDR2 from the germline V gene are SGHAT and FQNNGV. The CDR3 is made up of 17 amino acids. The germline V and J ends were trimmed by 2 bases and 8 bases, with 21 bases remaining between them. Written as DNA, the CDR3 is TGTGCCAGCAGCTTATTGGGTAGGGGGAGGGGGGCGGAAAAACTGTTTTTT. Translation gives CASSLLGRGRGAEKLFF. Filled out from reference TRBV11-2 and TRBJ1-4, the complete variable domain reads EAGVAQSPRYKIIEKRQSVAFWCNPISGHATLYWYQQILGQGPKLLIQFQNNGVVDDSQLPKDRFSAERLKGVDSTLKIQPAKLEDSAVYLCASSLLGRGRGAEKLFFGSGTQLSVL.

The V and J genes are TRBV5-5 and TRBJ2-7; no firm D call. CDR3 length: 15 amino acids. Trimming removed 4 bases at V and 0 bases at J, with 14 bases between. The V gene's germline CDR1 is SGHKS and CDR2 YYEKEE (reference sequence). CDR3 in amino acids: CASSRTAFSSYEQYF. For the CDR3, the DNA is TGTGCCAGCAGCCGAACAGCATTCAGCTCCTACGAGCAGTACTTC.

The rearrangement uses TRBV7-2 and TRBJ1-4, with TRBD1 matching over 9 bases. CDR3 size: 14 residues. In germline, CDR1 is SGHTA, CDR2 FQGNSA. The trim removed 5 bases at V and 8 bases at J, leaving 6 bases unmatched. CDR3 sequence: CASSPDRGYEKLFF. The CDR3 nucleotides are TGTGCCAGCAGCCCAGACAGGGGGTACGAAAAACTGTTTTTT.

CDR3 DNA: TGTGCCAGCAGCACCCGAACTACTGGCGGGGTCGGGGAGCTGTTTTTT. Residues: CASSTRTTGGVGELFF. The rearrangement links TRBV3-1 (or the pseudogene TRBV3-2) to TRBJ2-2; tentatively, D is TRBD2 (6 bases). Trimming removed 5 bases at V and 7 bases at J, with 20 bases between. This CDR3 contains 16 residues. Germline V CDR1 and CDR2: LGHDT, YNNKEL (reference sequence).

The V call is TRBV6-6, the J call TRBJ1-2; the match to TRBD1 covers 7 bases. Germline CDR1 and CDR2: MNHNY and SVGAGI (reference sequence). This CDR3 spans 13 amino acids. J was trimmed by 4 bases and V by 7 bases; bases with no gene match: 6. The CDR3 sequence: CASNNRGGYGYTF. The CDR3, as DNA: TGTGCCAGCAACAACAGGGGTGGCTATGGCTACACCTTC.

CDR3 protein: CASRNGLAGPYEQYF. CDR3 nucleotide sequence: TGCGCCAGCAGAAACGGACTAGCGGGCCCCTACGAGCAGTACTTC. The rearrangement links TRBV10-2 to TRBJ2-7; 11 bases are a match to TRBD2. The CDR3 extends over 15 amino acids. J lost 2 bases, V lost 6 bases, and 6 bases had no gene match. Germline V gene sequence: CDR1 WSHSY, CDR2 SAAADI.

This clone was recorded only once. Here the CDR3 reads CASSPDRFSYEQYF. In DNA form, the CDR3 reads TGTGCCAGCAGCCCGGACAGATTTTCCTACGAGCAGTACTTC. This chain connects TRBV7-3 to TRBJ2-7, with D possibly matching TRBD1 (6 bases). The CDR3 totals 14 residues. V was trimmed by 5 bases and J by 1 base, leaving 12 bases between them. From germline, CDR1 is SGHTA and CDR2 FQGTGA.

This chain joins TRBV5-1 and TRBJ1-1; tentatively, D is TRBD1 (5 bases). The length of the CDR3 is 13 residues. Germline V gene sequence: CDR1 SGHRS, CDR2 YFSETQ. Between the trimmed V and J ends, which lost 0 bases and 4 bases, there was a span of 7 bases. As DNA, the CDR3 is TGCGCCAGCAGCTTGGCCACAGGCACTGAAGCTTTCTTT. Its protein product is CASSLATGTEAFF. The full variable domain, with the rest looked up from reference TRBV5-1 and TRBJ1-1, is KAGVTQTPRYLIKTRGQQVTLSCSPISGHRSVSWYQQTPGQGLQFLFEYFSETQRNKGNFPGRFSGRQFSNSRSEMNVSTLELGDSALYLCASSLATGTEAFFGQGTRLTVV.

The rearrangement links TRBV7-8 to TRBJ2-7; D not certain. CDR1 and CDR2 from the germline V gene are SGHVS and FQNEAQ. The CDR3 sequence is 16 residues long. The V and J ends lost 2 bases and 0 bases respectively, with 14 bases between them. The CDR3 region is CASSLTSRLPSYEQYF. The CDR3, as DNA: TGTGCCAGCAGCTTAACCTCCAGACTCCCCTCCTACGAGCAGTACTTC.

The V gene is TRBV9, the J gene TRBJ2-7, with unresolved D. Looked up from germline, CDR1 is SGDLS and CDR2 is YYNGEE. Trimming took off 0 bases at V and 2 bases at J, with 12 bases between the two ends. The CDR3 covers 15 residues. CDR3 in DNA: TGTGCCAGCAGCGTAGATGCGACTCCGACCTACGAGCAGTACTTC. Its protein product is CASSVDATPTYEQYF. Using reference TRBV9 and TRBJ2-7 for the parts outside the CDR3, the full variable domain is DSGVTQTPKHLITATGQRVTLRCSPRSGDLSVYWYQQSLDQGLQFLIQYYNGEERAKGNILERFSAQQFPDLHSELNLSSLELGDSALYFCASSVDATPTYEQYFGPGTRLTVT.

This clone has only one observation. The chain recombines TRBV28 with TRBJ1-1; 9 bases are a match to TRBD1. The CDR3 has 19 amino acids. The J segment lost 0 bases and the V segment lost 6 bases, leaving 17 bases of the junction unmatched. From germline, CDR1 is MDHEN and CDR2 SYDVKM. The CDR3 nucleotides read TGTGCCAGCAGGCCAGTTTTGGCGACAGGGGGTAGTATGAACACTGAAGCTTTCTTT. It is translated as CASRPVLATGGSMNTEAFF.

CDR3 nucleotide sequence: TGCGCCAGCAGCCCGGTCACCAATCAGCCCCAGCATTTT. It codes for CASSPVTNQPQHF. The chain has TRBV4-1 and TRBJ1-5, with unresolved D. Germline assignment: CDR1 MGHRA and CDR2 YSYEKL. The V gene lost 4 bases and the J gene lost 3 bases, with 7 bases spanning the gap. CDR3 length: 13 residues.

The chain recombines TRBV10-3 with TRBJ2-5; TRBD2 matches at 8 bases. Losses at the gene ends were 7 bases for V and 2 bases for J; bases not matched to a gene: 6. Germline lookup yields CDR1 ENHRY and CDR2 SYGVKD. CDR3 length: 14 residues. CDR3 sequence (DNA): TGTGCCATCAACAACGGGACTAGTCAAGAGACCCAGTACTTC. Translated, it gives CAINNGTSQETQYF.

The rearrangement uses TRBV24-1 and TRBJ2-1; 10 nucleotides line up with TRBD1. After removal of 9 bases from V and 7 bases from J, the junction contained 11 bases not matched to a gene. The CDR3 spans 15 residues. CDR1 is KGHDR, CDR2 SFDVKD, per germline. Here the CDR3 reads CATAARRDRGNEQFF. CDR3 in DNA: TGTGCCACCGCGGCTCGACGGGACAGGGGAAATGAGCAGTTCTTC.

The V gene is TRBV30, the J gene TRBJ2-1; D not resolved. Trimming took 4 bases from V and 6 from J, leaving 16 bases between them. CDR1 is GTSNPN and CDR2 is SVGIG in the germline V gene (reference sequence). The CDR3 contains 14 residues. CDR3 sequence reads: CAWTRSLRGNEQFF. The CDR3 DNA is TGTGCCTGGACCCGCAGCCTGAGAGGCAATGAGCAGTTCTTC.

The genes are TRBV7-6 and TRBJ2-2, with a tentative D call TRBD2 (7 bases). This CDR3 is 16 amino acids long. Trimming took 1 base from V and 4 from J, leaving 13 bases between them. Germline CDR1 SGHVS, CDR2 FNYEAQ. The CDR3 protein is CASSLGGGHPTGELFF. The CDR3 DNA reads TGTGCCAGCAGCTTAGGGGGGGGACATCCCACCGGGGAGCTGTTTTTT.